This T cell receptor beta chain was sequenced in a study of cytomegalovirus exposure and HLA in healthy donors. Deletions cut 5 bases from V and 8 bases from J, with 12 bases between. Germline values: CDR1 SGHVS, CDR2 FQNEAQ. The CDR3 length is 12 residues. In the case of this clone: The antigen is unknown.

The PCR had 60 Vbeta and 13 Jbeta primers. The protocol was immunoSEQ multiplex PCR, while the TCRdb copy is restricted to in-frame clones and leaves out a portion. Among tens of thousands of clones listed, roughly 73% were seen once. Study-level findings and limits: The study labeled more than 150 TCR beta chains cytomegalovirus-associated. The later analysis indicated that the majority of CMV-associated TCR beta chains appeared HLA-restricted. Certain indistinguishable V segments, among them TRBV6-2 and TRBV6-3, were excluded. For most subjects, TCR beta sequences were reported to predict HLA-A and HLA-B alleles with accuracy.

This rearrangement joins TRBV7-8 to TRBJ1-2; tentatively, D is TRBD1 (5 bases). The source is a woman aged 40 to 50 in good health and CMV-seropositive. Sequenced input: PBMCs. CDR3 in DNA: TGTGCCAGCAGCGGGGGGTGGGGAGGCTACACCTTC. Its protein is CASSGGWGGYTF. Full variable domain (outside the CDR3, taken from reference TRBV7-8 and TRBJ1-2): GAGVSQSPRYKVAKRGQDVALRCDPISGHVSLFWYQQALGQGPEFLTYFQNEAQLDKSGLPSDRFFAERPEGSVSTLKIQRTQQEDSAVYLCASSGGWGGYTFGSGTRLTVV.